One and the same sample provided the 27 T cell receptor beta chains below, sequenced in a study of T cell responses to AZD1222 COVID-19 vaccine. TCRdb keeps only in-frame clones here, not all; method: immunoSEQ multiplex PCR. Of just over 150,000 clones listed, more than 90% were seen once; the top ten hold about 1.4%. This specimen consisted of peripheral blood, obtained 28 days after the second AZD1222 dose. The receptors were sampled from an adult who received the AZD1222 COVID-19 vaccine.

The chain links TRBV12-5 to TRBJ2-1; TRBD2 matches at 7 bases. Germline CDR1 and CDR2: LGHNT and FRNRAP. CDR3 length: 13 amino acids. V trimming: 5 bases; J trimming: 4 bases; junction bases outside the gene matches: 2. The CDR3 here is CASGLAAYNEQFF. The DNA of the CDR3 is TGTGCTAGTGGTCTAGCGGCATACAATGAGCAGTTCTTC.

CDR3 nucleotides: TGTGCCAGCAGCCTGCAGAACACTGAAGCTTTCTTT. It specifies CASSLQNTEAFF. The chain recombines TRBV7-9 with TRBJ1-1; D not certain. The CDR3 consists of 12 residues. Germline assignment: CDR1 SEHNR and CDR2 FQNEAQ (reference sequence). Trimming stripped 5 bases from V and 1 base from J, with 5 bases between.

The CDR3 sequence: CASSPQKGTNQPQHF. The CDR3, as DNA: TGTGCCAGCTCCCCCCAGAAGGGGACGAATCAGCCCCAGCATTTT. This chain connects TRBV18 to TRBJ1-5; D might be TRBD1 (5 bases). This CDR3 has 15 amino acids. V lost 6 bases and J lost 4, with 16 bases in between. Looked up from germline, CDR1 is KGHSH and CDR2 is LQKENI. Full variable domain (rest looked up from reference TRBV18 and TRBJ1-5): NAGVMQNPRHLVRRRGQEARLRCSPMKGHSHVYWYRQLPEEGLKFMVYLQKENIIDESGMPKERFSAEFPKEGPSILRIQQVVRGDSAAYFCASSPQKGTNQPQHFGDGTRLSIL.

V and J are TRBV2 and TRBJ1-1; TRBD1 matches 9 bases. V was pared by 6 bases and J by 7 bases, with 6 bases of the junction left unmatched. From germline, CDR1 is SNHLY and CDR2 FYNNEI. This CDR3 contains 13 residues. This chain's CDR3 is CASRLGTGSEAFF. Here the CDR3 DNA reads TGTGCCAGCAGACTCGGGACAGGGAGTGAAGCTTTCTTT.

The genes are TRBV4-2 and TRBJ2-3; TRBD2 might be the D (5 bases). V lost 1 base and J lost 2, with 13 bases in between. The CDR3 loop spans 16 amino acids. Germline-derived CDR1 and CDR2 are LGHNA and YNFKEQ. CDR3 region: CASSQGAGIITDTQYF. The CDR3 DNA sequence: TGTGCCAGCAGCCAAGGGGCGGGTATAATCACAGATACGCAGTATTTT.

The gene calls are TRBV14 and TRBJ2-2; maybe TRBD2 (5 bases). The CDR3 is 13 residues long. V was cut by 1 base and J by 8 bases, with 8 bases left in between. Germline V gene data show CDR1 as SGHDN and CDR2 as FVKESK. The CDR3 DNA is TGTGCCAGCAGCCAAGGGGGAGTGGGGGAGCTGTTTTTT. It is translated as CASSQGGVGELFF.

This rearrangement joins TRBV4-1 to TRBJ2-1; 7 positions agree with TRBD2. This CDR3 comprises 15 residues. The germline CDR1 and CDR2 sequences are MGHRA and YSYEKL. The V gene end was trimmed by 0 bases and the J gene end by 10 bases; junction bases not matched to a gene: 9. CDR3 in DNA: TGCGCCAGCAGCCAAGAGTGGCGGGGGACCCGGGAGCAGTTCTTC. Translation: CASSQEWRGTREQFF.

In its sample, this clone was seen once. The V call is TRBV2, the J call TRBJ2-3; D is uncertain. The ends were cut back, 4 bases at V and 4 bases at J, with 9 bases in the middle. CDR1 is SNHLY and CDR2 is FYNNEI in the germline V gene. The CDR3 is 13 residues long. The CDR3 nucleotides read TGTGCCAGCAGTGTAACGAAGGCAGATACGCAGTATTTT. It codes for CASSVTKADTQYF.

This chain joins TRBV7-6 and TRBJ2-3; D may correspond to TRBD1 or TRBD2 (5 bases each). The CDR3 covers 16 residues. Between the trimmed V and J ends, which lost 8 bases and 0 bases, there was a span of 18 bases. Germline CDR1 SGHVS, CDR2 FNYEAQ. DNA of the CDR3: TGTGCCAGCGACTCCGGGACGGCGATAAGCACAGATACGCAGTATTTT. Encoded protein: CASDSGTAISTDTQYF. Full variable domain (missing parts from reference TRBV7-6 and TRBJ2-3): GAGVSQSPRYKVTKRGQDVALRCDPISGHVSLYWYRQALGQGPEFLTYFNYEAQQDKSGLPNDRFSAERPEGSISTLTIQRTEQRDSAMYRCASDSGTAISTDTQYFGPGTRLTVL.

A remark on this clone: The same CDR3 is also encoded by other DNA sequences in this sample. The CDR3 bases are TGTGCCAGCAGTCTAGCGGGAGGGCACACAGATACGCAGTATTTT. Residues: CASSLAGGHTDTQYF. This chain uses TRBV7-9 with TRBJ2-3; 12 bases line up with TRBD2. Germline loops: CDR1 SEHNR, CDR2 FQNEAQ (reference sequence). The CDR3 extends over 15 amino acids. Trimming cost V 6 bases and J 2 bases; bases outside gene matches: 3.

This clone was seen a handful of times. This rearrangement joins TRBV5-5 to TRBJ1-5; 9 nucleotides match TRBD1. With 0 bases clipped from V and 7 bases from J, the junction kept 20 bases outside the gene matches. Germline CDR1 and CDR2: SGHKS and YYEKEE (reference sequence). This CDR3 contains 20 residues. Here the CDR3 reads CASSLVNPRLGQGMKQPQHF. The CDR3 DNA reads as TGTGCCAGCAGCTTGGTGAACCCCCGACTAGGACAGGGGATGAAGCAGCCCCAGCATTTT.

The chain is built from TRBV9 and TRBJ2-1; 8 nucleotides match TRBD2. V dropped 0 bases and J dropped 7; count of bases not matched to a gene: 9. CDR3 length: 16 amino acids. Germline loops: CDR1 SGDLS, CDR2 YYNGEE. CDR3 region: CASSVAPTGGQNEQFF. CDR3 bases: TGTGCCAGCAGCGTAGCTCCAACGGGAGGGCAGAATGAGCAGTTCTTC. Combining the CDR3 with reference TRBV9 and TRBJ2-1 gives the whole variable domain DSGVTQTPKHLITATGQRVTLRCSPRSGDLSVYWYQQSLDQGLQFLIQYYNGEERAKGNILERFSAQQFPDLHSELNLSSLELGDSALYFCASSVAPTGGQNEQFFGPGTRLTVL.

The chain links TRBV27 to TRBJ1-2; no clear D gene. CDR3 length: 13 amino acids. Trimming stripped 5 bases from V and 4 bases from J, with 11 bases between. Per germline, CDR1 MNHEY and CDR2 SMNVEV (reference sequence). DNA of the CDR3: TGTGCCAGCAGTCGAACCGGCCCCTATGGCTACACCTTC. Protein sequence: CASSRTGPYGYTF.

This chain uses TRBV5-1 with TRBJ1-1; D is unclear. The CDR3 is made up of 11 amino acids. The germline V gene encodes CDR1 SGHRS and CDR2 YFSETQ. Trimming left V 3 bases short and J 9 bases short, with 9 bases between. The CDR3 nucleotides read TGCGCCAGCAGCTCCCCCGGGAAAGCTTTCTTT. This gives the protein CASSSPGKAFF.

The chain carries TRBV15 and TRBJ1-1; possible D gene TRBD1, 6 bases. Germline V gene data show CDR1 as LNHNV and CDR2 as YYDKDF (reference sequence). Trimming cost V 2 bases and J 5 bases, with 9 bases left between them. CDR3 length: 13 amino acids. CDR3 nucleotide sequence: TGTGCCACCAGCAGAAATAGGGGGACTGAAGCTTTCTTT. This translates into CATSRNRGTEAFF.

The chain couples TRBV7-6 to TRBJ2-2; D possibly corresponds to TRBD2 (6 bases). Germline-derived CDR1 and CDR2 are SGHVS and FNYEAQ. This CDR3 comprises 15 residues. The V gene lost 3 bases and the J gene lost 6 bases, with 14 bases spanning the gap. The DNA of the CDR3 is TGTGCCAGCAGCTTCCGGGGACTGGTATCCGGGGAGCTGTTTTTT. Translation: CASSFRGLVSGELFF.

V usage is TRBV30 and J usage is TRBJ2-1, with 11 positions matching TRBD2. From germline, CDR1 is GTSNPN and CDR2 SVGIG (reference sequence). The CDR3 is 18 residues long. V trimming: 4 bases; J trimming: 2 bases; junction bases outside the gene matches: 13. CDR3: CAWIPGTSGPPPYNEQFF. The CDR3 nucleotides read TGTGCCTGGATCCCCGGGACTAGCGGACCACCCCCCTACAATGAGCAGTTCTTC. Based on the CDR3 plus reference TRBV30 and TRBJ2-1, the full variable domain is SQTIHQWPATLVQPVGSPLSLECTVEGTSNPNLYWYRQAAGRGLQLLFYSVGIGQISSEVPQNLSASRPQDRQFILSSKKLLLSDSGFYLCAWIPGTSGPPPYNEQFFGPGTRLTVL.

This rearrangement joins TRBV10-3 to TRBJ2-7; the D gene is possibly TRBD1 (5 bases). CDR1 ENHRY and CDR2 SYGVKD come from the germline V gene. The CDR3 sequence is 12 residues long. V was cut by 5 bases and J by 4 bases, with 9 bases left in between. The DNA for the CDR3 is TGTGCCATCAGTTTCCAGGGTTACGAGCAGTACTTC. This encodes CAISFQGYEQYF.

The chain has TRBV3-1 (or the pseudogene TRBV3-2) and TRBJ2-1; D uncertain. The CDR3 is 12 amino acids. Trimming stripped 0 bases from V and 13 bases from J, with 10 bases between. The germline gives CDR1 LGHDT, CDR2 YNNKEL (reference sequence). CDR3 region: CASSQDVSYQFF. CDR3 nucleotides: TGTGCCAGCAGCCAAGATGTGTCCTACCAGTTCTTC.

This rearrangement joins TRBV27 to TRBJ1-4, with a possible D match to TRBD1 (5 bases). This CDR3 is built from 15 residues. The V end lost 4 bases, the J end lost 2 bases, and 11 bases lay between the germline ends. Germline CDR1 reads MNHEY; CDR2 reads SMNVEV (reference sequence). CDR3 region: CASSSTRVTNEKLFF. CDR3 nucleotides: TGTGCCAGCAGTTCGACCAGGGTGACTAATGAAAAACTGTTTTTT.

The CDR3 region is CASSPSGRAEGEQFF. The CDR3 DNA reads TGTGCCAGCAGCCCAAGCGGGAGGGCAGAGGGTGAGCAGTTCTTC. V and J are TRBV9 and TRBJ2-1, with 10 positions matching TRBD2. J was trimmed by 9 bases and V by 4 bases; bases with no gene match: 10. Per the germline V gene, CDR1 is SGDLS and CDR2 is YYNGEE. CDR3 size: 15 residues.

This chain uses TRBV3-1 (or the pseudogene TRBV3-2) with TRBJ2-3, with D possibly being TRBD1 (5 bases). The V and J ends lost 1 base and 2 bases respectively, with 10 bases between them. Germline assignment: CDR1 LGHDT and CDR2 YNNKEL (reference sequence). This CDR3 spans 15 amino acids. The CDR3 sequence: CASSQGQGDTDTQYF. Here the CDR3 DNA reads TGTGCCAGCAGCCAAGGGCAGGGCGACACAGATACGCAGTATTTT.

The sample holds one count of this clone. The chain couples TRBV4-2 to TRBJ2-7, with D possibly being TRBD2 (6 bases). This CDR3 is built from 16 residues. CDR1 is LGHNA and CDR2 is YNFKEQ in the germline V gene. Trimming stripped 5 bases from V and 0 bases from J, with 17 bases between. In nucleotides, the CDR3 is TGTGCCAGCAGCGGACAAAGCGGGTTGAGCTCCTACGAGCAGTACTTC. Protein product: CASSGQSGLSSYEQYF.

The V and J genes are TRBV5-1 and TRBJ1-3; tentatively, D is TRBD1 (6 bases). Trimming left V 0 bases short and J 3 bases short, with 10 bases between. Germline assignment: CDR1 SGHRS and CDR2 YFSETQ. The CDR3 has 15 residues. Here the CDR3 DNA reads TGCGCCAGCAGCTTGGCCCCAGGGGTTGGAAACACCATATATTTT. This encodes CASSLAPGVGNTIYF.

The rearrangement links TRBV6-6 to TRBJ2-7, with 12 positions matching TRBD1. The CDR3 length is 14 residues. Germline V gene lookup returns CDR1 MNHNY and CDR2 SVGAGI (reference sequence). V was pared by 4 bases and J by 5 bases, with 3 bases of the junction left unmatched. Here the CDR3 DNA reads TGTGCCAGCAGTTCGGGACAGGGGGCTAACGAGCAGTACTTC. As protein: CASSSGQGANEQYF.

The chain is built from TRBV7-8 and TRBJ1-1, with TRBD1 matching over 8 bases. CDR3 size: 17 residues. V shed 3 bases, J shed 0 bases, and the junction held 9 bases outside the gene matches. The germline V gene encodes CDR1 SGHVS and CDR2 FQNEAQ. The CDR3 is CASSFPDRGSMNTEAFF. The CDR3 DNA sequence: TGTGCCAGCAGCTTTCCTGACAGGGGTTCCATGAACACTGAAGCTTTCTTT. Complete variable domain (other parts from reference TRBV7-8 and TRBJ1-1): GAGVSQSPRYKVAKRGQDVALRCDPISGHVSLFWYQQALGQGPEFLTYFQNEAQLDKSGLPSDRFFAERPEGSVSTLKIQRTQQEDSAVYLCASSFPDRGSMNTEAFFGQGTRLTVV.

The chain employs TRBV11-2 and TRBJ2-1, with D uncertain. Germline V CDR1 and CDR2: SGHAT, FQNNGV. The CDR3 loop spans 15 amino acids. V was pared by 0 bases and J by 3 bases, with 9 bases between. In nucleotides, the CDR3 is TGTGCCAGCAGCTTAGAAATAACTGTCTACAATGAGCAGTTCTTC. This gives the protein CASSLEITVYNEQFF.